These 16 T cell receptor beta chains were all obtained from the same sample, sequenced in a study of T cell responses to AZD1222 COVID-19 vaccine. Sequencing used immunoSEQ multiplex PCR; TCRdb keeps in-frame clones, though not all of them. The repertoire consists of about 74,000 clones, with about 91% occurring once and the leading ten covering around 8%. This specimen consisted of peripheral blood, obtained 28 days after the second AZD1222 dose. The source is an adult who received the AZD1222 COVID-19 vaccine.

This clone was seen once. V gene TRBV19 combines with J gene TRBJ2-2; the D gene is possibly TRBD1 (5 bases). Trimming removed 3 bases from V and 4 bases from J, with 15 bases in between. CDR3 length: 16 residues. Germline assignment: CDR1 LNHDA and CDR2 SQIVND (reference sequence). The CDR3 nucleotides read TGTGCCAGTAGTATGAGTACTGGTGGGGCCACCGGGGAGCTGTTTTTT. This gives the protein CASSMSTGGATGELFF.

The chain recombines TRBV24-1 with TRBJ1-1; 9 positions agree with TRBD1. The germline gives CDR1 KGHDR, CDR2 SFDVKD. This CDR3 has 17 residues. Trimming at V came to 7 bases and at J to 1 base, leaving 12 bases not matched to a gene. In DNA, the CDR3 is TGTGCCACCAGAGGCGCCCGTCCGGACAGGGGGAACACTGAAGCTTTCTTT. Protein: CATRGARPDRGNTEAFF.

Here the CDR3 DNA reads TGTGCCAGCAGTTCAGGGGGCAAGAACACTGAAGCTTTCTTT. This translates into CASSSGGKNTEAFF. The gene calls are TRBV6-5 and TRBJ1-1; 8 bases are a match to TRBD1. V lost 4 bases and J lost 1; bases outside the gene matches: 2. The CDR3 has 14 residues. Germline assignment: CDR1 MNHEY and CDR2 SVGAGI.

This rearrangement joins TRBV5-1 to TRBJ1-2; TRBD1 matches at 10 bases. Germline values: CDR1 SGHRS, CDR2 YFSETQ. The CDR3 contains 14 residues. The V gene end was trimmed by 3 bases and the J gene end by 4 bases; junction bases not matched to a gene: 3. CDR3 loop: CASSSGQGPYGYTF. In DNA, the CDR3 is TGCGCCAGCAGCTCGGGACAGGGGCCCTATGGCTACACCTTC.

The chain joins TRBV7-2 to TRBJ1-3; TRBD1 might be the D (5 bases). This CDR3 contains 14 residues. The ends were cut back, 5 bases at V and 3 bases at J, with 11 bases in the middle. Germline V gives CDR1 SGHTA, CDR2 FQGNSA. The CDR3 bases are TGTGCCAGCAGCCCGCAGGGCGATGGAAACACCATATATTTT. Translated, it gives CASSPQGDGNTIYF.

The count of this clone is one. The J gene is TRBJ2-7, the V gene TRBV9, with D perhaps matching TRBD1 (6 bases). V was clipped by 0 bases and J by 3 bases, with 10 bases between them. CDR3 length: 14 residues. CDR1 and CDR2 from the germline V gene are SGDLS and YYNGEE. The CDR3 region has the DNA TGTGCCAGCAGCGTAGGGGGGCCTGGCTACGAGCAGTACTTC. This sequence encodes CASSVGGPGYEQYF.

The chain employs TRBV6-5 and TRBJ1-1, with TRBD1 matching 12 bases. The CDR3 is 15 amino acids. Per germline, CDR1 MNHEY and CDR2 SVGAGI. Germline trimming cut 4 bases from V and 4 bases from J; bases unmatched to any gene: 4. CDR3 DNA sequence: TGTGCCAGCAGTTGGGACAGGGGGCACATCACTGAAGCTTTCTTT. Residues: CASSWDRGHITEAFF.

The chain couples TRBV18 to TRBJ1-3; TRBD1 agrees at 8 bases. CDR3 length: 14 residues. With 3 bases clipped from V and 4 bases from J, the junction kept 2 bases outside the gene matches. Looked up from germline, CDR1 is KGHSH and CDR2 is LQKENI. CDR3 sequence: CASSPTGAGNTIYF. CDR3 sequence (DNA): TGTGCCAGCTCACCGACAGGGGCCGGAAACACCATATATTTT.

The CDR3 DNA sequence: TGTGCCAGCAGTTTATGGCCGCTAGCGGGAGGGTACGAGCAGTACTTC. Amino acid sequence: CASSLWPLAGGYEQYF. V and J are TRBV28 and TRBJ2-7, with 12 nucleotides matching TRBD2. Unmatched junction bases numbered 4, after V lost 0 bases and J lost 4 bases. Germline-derived CDR1 and CDR2 are MDHEN and SYDVKM. The CDR3 totals 16 residues. The whole variable domain, filled in from reference TRBV28 and TRBJ2-7, reads DVKVTQSSRYLVKRTGEKVFLECVQDMDHENMFWYRQDPGLGLRLIYFSYDVKMKEKGDIPEGYSVSREKKERFSLILESASTNQTSMYLCASSLWPLAGGYEQYFGPGTRLTVT.

This chain joins TRBV7-2 and TRBJ2-2; D might be TRBD2 (5 bases). The V gene lost 7 bases and the J gene lost 8 bases, with 17 bases spanning the gap. The CDR3 covers 14 residues. Germline-derived CDR1 and CDR2 are SGHTA and FQGNSA. For the CDR3, the DNA is TGTGCCAGCACCTCGAGGGCAGTCCTAGGGGAGCTGTTTTTT. Protein: CASTSRAVLGELFF.

The chain links TRBV24-1 to TRBJ1-5; D unresolved. Germline lookup yields CDR1 KGHDR and CDR2 SFDVKD. The CDR3 is 12 residues long. V shed 4 bases and J shed 3 bases, with 3 bases lying between them. The CDR3 loop reads CATSDHNQPQHF. In nucleotides, the CDR3 is TGTGCCACCAGTGACCACAATCAGCCCCAGCATTTT.

This clone was found once. The chain joins TRBV6-1 to TRBJ1-2; possible D gene TRBD1, 6 bases. Trimming stripped 0 bases from V and 7 bases from J, with 21 bases between. In germline, CDR1 is MNHNS, CDR2 SASEGT. The CDR3 is 17 residues long. CDR3 region: CASSEARGGGLPGGYTF. The DNA of the CDR3 is TGTGCCAGCAGTGAAGCGCGCGGTGGGGGGCTCCCTGGTGGCTACACCTTC.

The chain is built from TRBV18 and TRBJ1-3, with D possibly being TRBD1 (6 bases). The CDR3 length is 16 residues. Trimming shortened V by 2 bases and J by 2 bases, and 13 bases separated the two germline ends. The germline gives CDR1 KGHSH, CDR2 LQKENI. CDR3 sequence: CASSPFGDKAGNTIYF. DNA for the CDR3: TGTGCCAGCTCACCATTCGGGGACAAAGCTGGAAACACCATATATTTT.

The gene calls are TRBV6-5 and TRBJ1-1; D perhaps matches TRBD1 (5 bases). The ends were cut back, 0 bases at V and 1 base at J, with 9 bases in the middle. The CDR3 spans 15 residues. Germline assignment: CDR1 MNHEY and CDR2 SVGAGI. CDR3 nucleotides: TGTGCCAGCAGTTACTCGCGGGGGAAGAACACTGAAGCTTTCTTT. It is translated as CASSYSRGKNTEAFF.

The chain combines TRBV19 with TRBJ2-3; 13 nucleotides line up with TRBD2. The germline V gene encodes CDR1 LNHDA and CDR2 SQIVND (reference sequence). This CDR3 spans 18 amino acids. V shed 5 bases, J shed 5 bases, and the junction held 13 bases outside the gene matches. The CDR3 reads CASSRLAGGLRMRDTQYF. The CDR3 DNA sequence: TGTGCCAGTAGTCGACTAGCGGGAGGCCTTAGAATGAGAGATACGCAGTATTTT.

The CDR3 sequence: CASSKTEANQPQHF. The CDR3 DNA reads as TGTGCCAGCAGTAAGACAGAAGCCAATCAGCCCCAGCATTTT. The chain couples TRBV2 to TRBJ1-5, with D possibly TRBD1 on 5 matching bases. This CDR3 is 14 amino acids long. V lost 5 bases, J lost 3 bases, and 11 bases lay in between. The germline V gene encodes CDR1 SNHLY and CDR2 FYNNEI.